This T cell receptor (beta chain) was identified during a study of control samples from healthy donors and cancer patients. This CDR3 is built from 15 residues. V lost 4 bases, J lost 0 bases, and 10 bases lay in between. CDR1 is LGHDT and CDR2 is YNNKEL in the germline V gene (reference sequence). Sequenced by immunoSEQ multiplex PCR; TCRdb stores in-frame clones only, minus some. Among tens of thousands of clones listed, over 75% were seen once. The receptor's source is a woman between 45 and 65 years old in good health. Sequencing was done on a sample of blood. The chain uses TRBV3-1 (or the pseudogene TRBV3-2) and TRBJ1-3; D not resolved. The CDR3 DNA follows: TGTGCCAGCAGCCGGACGGCCTTCTCTGGAAACACCATATATTTT. It translates to CASSRTAFSGNTIYF.